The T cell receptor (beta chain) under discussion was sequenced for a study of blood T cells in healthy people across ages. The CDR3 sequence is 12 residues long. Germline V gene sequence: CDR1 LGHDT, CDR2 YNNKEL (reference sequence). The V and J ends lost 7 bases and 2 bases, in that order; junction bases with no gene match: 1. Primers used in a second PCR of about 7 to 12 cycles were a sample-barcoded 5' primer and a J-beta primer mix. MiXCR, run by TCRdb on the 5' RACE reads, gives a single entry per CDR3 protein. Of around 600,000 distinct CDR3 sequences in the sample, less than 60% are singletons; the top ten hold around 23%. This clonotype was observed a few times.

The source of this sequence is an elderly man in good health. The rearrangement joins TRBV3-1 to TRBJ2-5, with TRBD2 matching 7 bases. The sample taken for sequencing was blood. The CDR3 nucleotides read TGTGCCAGCACGGGGGGACAAGAGACCCAGTACTTC. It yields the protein CASTGGQETQYF.